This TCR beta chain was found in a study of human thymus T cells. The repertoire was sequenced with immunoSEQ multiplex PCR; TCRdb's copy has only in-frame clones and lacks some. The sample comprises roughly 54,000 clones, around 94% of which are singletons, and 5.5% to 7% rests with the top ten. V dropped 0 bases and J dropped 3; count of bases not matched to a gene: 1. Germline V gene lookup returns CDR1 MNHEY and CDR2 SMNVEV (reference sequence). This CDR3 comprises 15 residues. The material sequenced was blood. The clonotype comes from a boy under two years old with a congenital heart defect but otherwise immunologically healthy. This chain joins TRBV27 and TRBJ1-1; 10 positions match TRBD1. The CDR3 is CASSLSGQGYTEAFF. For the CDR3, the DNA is TGTGCCAGCAGTTTATCGGGACAGGGGTACACTGAAGCTTTCTTT.